These 4 T cell receptor beta chains came from one sample sequenced in a study of CD8 T cells in Susac syndrome. Reverse transcription of roughly 0.5 to 1 ug RNA used random hexamers. TCRdb re-analysed the immunoSEQ multiplex PCR reads in MiXCR, keeping a single row per CDR3 protein. Of around 200,000 distinct CDR3 sequences in the sample, around 93% are singletons; the top ten hold 0.082%. Material: CD4+ T cells from PBMCs. These receptors came from a human donor with multiple sclerosis.

The CDR3 loop reads CASSYGTGRQETQYF. Written as DNA, the CDR3 is TGTGCCAGCTCCTACGGGACAGGGAGGCAAGAGACCCAGTACTTC. The V and J genes are TRBV18 and TRBJ2-5; 9 bases align to TRBD1. Germline CDR1 and CDR2: KGHSH and LQKENI. There are 15 residues in the CDR3. Losses at the gene ends were 6 bases for V and 2 bases for J; bases not matched to a gene: 7.

The genes are TRBV4-1 and TRBJ2-6; no clear D. The CDR3 loop spans 16 amino acids. Trimming took off 0 bases at V and 4 bases at J, with 10 bases between the two ends. The germline CDR1 and CDR2 sequences are MGHRA and YSYEKL. In DNA form, the CDR3 reads TGCGCCAGCAGCCAAGAGGCCCCCCTAGGGGCCAACGTCCTGACTTTC. This codes for CASSQEAPLGANVLTF.

The chain couples TRBV30 to TRBJ1-1, with TRBD1 matching 7 bases. The CDR3 loop spans 14 amino acids. Germline assignment: CDR1 GTSNPN and CDR2 SVGIG (reference sequence). The junction had 9 bases not matched to a gene; V was cut back by 4 bases and J by 4 bases. Here the CDR3 reads CAWTRDRAGTEAFF. CDR3 bases: TGTGCCTGGACACGAGACAGGGCAGGCACTGAAGCTTTCTTT.

This clonotype was detected only once. J is TRBJ1-6 and V is TRBV18, with 7 bases matching TRBD1. The V gene's germline CDR1 is KGHSH and CDR2 LQKENI. V lost 3 bases, J lost 7 bases, and 6 bases stayed unmatched. This CDR3 is built from 15 residues. CDR3 DNA sequence: TGTGCCAGCTCACCCCAACAGGGGCCGAATTCACCCCTCCACTTT. As protein: CASSPQQGPNSPLHF.